This T cell receptor beta chain came from a study of T cell responses to AZD1222 COVID-19 vaccine. On the study more broadly: Analyses pooled second doses at about 4 or about 12 weeks.

TCRdb keeps only in-frame clones here, not all; method: immunoSEQ multiplex PCR. The sample includes approximately 30,000 clones, 65% to 90% seen only once; the top ten take about 7%. CDR3 length equals 13 residues. The V and J ends lost 6 bases and 0 bases respectively, with 6 bases between them. Germline CDR1 and CDR2: MNHNS and SASEGT. To note about this clone: Its target is unknown.

Study results and limitations: Mostly white British, mostly female donors; authors suggested clonal diversity may be underestimated. Spike as a whole was targeted by vaccine-associated CD4 TCRs, dominant at 160-218 and 743-854.

The rearrangement uses TRBV6-1 and TRBJ1-3; no firm D call. This receptor was obtained from an adult in good health. Specimen: peripheral blood, collected on day 0 of AZD1222 vaccination. CDR3 DNA: TGTGCCAGCAGCTTAAACTCTGGAAACACCATATATTTT. Protein: CASSLNSGNTIYF.